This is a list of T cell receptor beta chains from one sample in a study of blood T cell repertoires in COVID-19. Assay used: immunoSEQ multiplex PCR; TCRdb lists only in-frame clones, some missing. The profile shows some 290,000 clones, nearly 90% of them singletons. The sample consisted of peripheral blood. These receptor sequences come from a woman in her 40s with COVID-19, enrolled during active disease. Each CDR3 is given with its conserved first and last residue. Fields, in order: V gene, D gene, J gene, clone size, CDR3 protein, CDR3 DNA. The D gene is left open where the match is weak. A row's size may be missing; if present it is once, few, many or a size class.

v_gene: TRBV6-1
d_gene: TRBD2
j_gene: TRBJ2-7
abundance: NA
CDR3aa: CASTWTSGIRNEQYF
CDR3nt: TGTGCCAGCACCTGGACTAGCGGGATACGGAACGAGCAGTACTTC

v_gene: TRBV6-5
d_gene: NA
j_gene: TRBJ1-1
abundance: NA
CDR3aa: CASSLRGSRGGEAFF
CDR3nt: TGTGCCAGCAGTTTACGGGGGTCGAGGGGCGGTGAAGCTTTCTTT

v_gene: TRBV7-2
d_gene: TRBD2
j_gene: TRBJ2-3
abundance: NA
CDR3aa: CASSLMISGRGSDTQYF
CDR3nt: TGTGCCAGCAGCTTAATGATCAGCGGGAGGGGCTCAGATACGCAGTATTTT

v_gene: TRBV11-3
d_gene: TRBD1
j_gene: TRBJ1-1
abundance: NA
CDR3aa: CASSMDRLNTEAFF
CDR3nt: TGTGCCAGCAGCATGGACAGGTTGAACACTGAAGCTTTCTTT

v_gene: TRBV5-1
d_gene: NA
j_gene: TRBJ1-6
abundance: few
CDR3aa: CASSVDSPGANSPLHF
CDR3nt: TGCGCCAGCAGCGTAGACAGTCCAGGAGCCAATTCACCCCTCCACTTT

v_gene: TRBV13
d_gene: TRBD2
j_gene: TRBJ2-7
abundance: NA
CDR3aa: CASSLTSFGRGVVHEQYF
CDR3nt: TGTGCCAGCAGCCTCACGTCGTTTGGGCGGGGGGTTGTCCACGAGCAGTACTTC

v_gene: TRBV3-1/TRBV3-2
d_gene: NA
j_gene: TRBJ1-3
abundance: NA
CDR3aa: CASSQALGNTIYF
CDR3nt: TGTGCCAGCAGCCAAGCTTTAGGAAACACCATATATTTT

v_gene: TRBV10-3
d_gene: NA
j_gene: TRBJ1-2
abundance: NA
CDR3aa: CAISESYRYTF
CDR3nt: TGTGCCATCAGTGAGTCGTATCGCTACACCTTC

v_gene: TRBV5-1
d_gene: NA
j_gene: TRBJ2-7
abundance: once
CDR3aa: CASSSEMYEQYF
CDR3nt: TGCGCCAGCAGTTCGGAGATGTACGAGCAGTACTTC

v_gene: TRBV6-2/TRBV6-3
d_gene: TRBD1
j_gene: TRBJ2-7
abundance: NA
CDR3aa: CASSQDRVKTYEQYF
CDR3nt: TGTGCCAGCAGTCAGGACAGGGTCAAAACCTACGAGCAGTACTTC

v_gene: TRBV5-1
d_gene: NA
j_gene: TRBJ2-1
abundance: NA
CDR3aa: CASSSGSWGVPDNEQFF
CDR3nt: TGCGCCAGCAGCTCCGGCTCGTGGGGGGTTCCCGACAATGAGCAGTTCTTC

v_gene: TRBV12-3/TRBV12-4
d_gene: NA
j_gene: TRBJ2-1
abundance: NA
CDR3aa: CACAGPNEQFF
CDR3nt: TGTGCCTGCGCCGGTCCCAATGAGCAGTTCTTC

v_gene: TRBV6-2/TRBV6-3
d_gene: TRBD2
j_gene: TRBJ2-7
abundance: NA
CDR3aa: CASSYPSGLAESPFHEQYF
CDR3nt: TGTGCCAGCAGTTACCCATCCGGACTAGCGGAGAGCCCCTTCCACGAGCAGTACTTC

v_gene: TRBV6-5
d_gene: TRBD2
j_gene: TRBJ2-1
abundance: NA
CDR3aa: CAIRTSGTRNEQFF
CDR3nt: TGTGCCATCCGGACTAGCGGGACCAGGAATGAGCAGTTCTTC

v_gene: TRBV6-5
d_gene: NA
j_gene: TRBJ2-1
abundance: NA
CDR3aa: CASSYSMASYNEQFF
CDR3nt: TGTGCCAGCAGTTACTCGATGGCTTCCTACAATGAGCAGTTCTTC

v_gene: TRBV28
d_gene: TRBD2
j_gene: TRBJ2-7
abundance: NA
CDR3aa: CASSSGRQGAEQYF
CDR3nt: TGTGCCAGCAGTAGCGGGAGGCAGGGCGCCGAGCAGTACTTC

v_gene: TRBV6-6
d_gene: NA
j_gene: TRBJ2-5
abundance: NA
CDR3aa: CASSYNGSPETQYF
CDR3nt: TGTGCCAGCAGTTACAACGGGAGCCCCGAGACCCAGTACTTC

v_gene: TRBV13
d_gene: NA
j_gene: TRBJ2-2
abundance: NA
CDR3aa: CASSAGGRNTGELFF
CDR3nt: TGTGCCAGCAGCGCCGGGGGGCGGAACACCGGGGAGCTGTTTTTT

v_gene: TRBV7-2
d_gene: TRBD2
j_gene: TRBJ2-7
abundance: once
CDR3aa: CASSSQAGRYEQYF
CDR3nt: TGTGCCAGCAGCTCCCAAGCGGGAAGGTACGAGCAGTACTTC

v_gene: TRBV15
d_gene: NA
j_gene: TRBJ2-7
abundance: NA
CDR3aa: CATSREYAVSSYEQYF
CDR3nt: TGTGCCACCAGCAGAGAGTACGCGGTGAGCTCCTACGAGCAGTACTTC

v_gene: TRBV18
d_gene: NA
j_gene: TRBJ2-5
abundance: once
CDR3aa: CASSPTRSGTQVTQYF
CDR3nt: TGTGCCAGCTCACCGACACGCTCCGGGACTCAAGTAACCCAGTACTTC

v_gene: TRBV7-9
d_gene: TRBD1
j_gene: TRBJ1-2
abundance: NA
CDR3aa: CASSLAGGGYTF
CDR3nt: TGTGCCAGCAGCTTGGCAGGGGGCGGCTACACCTTC

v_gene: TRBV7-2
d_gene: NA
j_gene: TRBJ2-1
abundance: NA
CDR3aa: CASSLGLLRSHEQFF
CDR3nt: TGTGCCAGCAGCTTAGGGCTGCTTCGTTCACATGAGCAGTTCTTC

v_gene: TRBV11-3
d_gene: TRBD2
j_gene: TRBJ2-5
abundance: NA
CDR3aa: CASSPRLAETQYF
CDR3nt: TGTGCCAGCAGCCCAAGACTAGCGGAGACCCAGTACTTC

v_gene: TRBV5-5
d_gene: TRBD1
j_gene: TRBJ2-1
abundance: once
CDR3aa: CASSRPPGQGASREANEQFF
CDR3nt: TGTGCCAGCAGCCGACCTCCGGGACAGGGGGCTTCGAGGGAAGCGAATGAGCAGTTCTTC

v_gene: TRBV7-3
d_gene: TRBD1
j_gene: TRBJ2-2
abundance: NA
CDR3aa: CASSLLGTGGHIGELFF
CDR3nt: TGTGCCAGCAGCTTATTGGGGACAGGGGGTCATATCGGGGAGCTGTTTTTT

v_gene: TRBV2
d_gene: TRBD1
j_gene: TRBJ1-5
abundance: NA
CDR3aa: CASSIQGYGQPQHF
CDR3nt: TGTGCCAGCAGTATACAGGGGTATGGTCAGCCCCAGCATTTT

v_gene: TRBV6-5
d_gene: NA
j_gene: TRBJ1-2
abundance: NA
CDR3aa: CASSPRGRPGYTF
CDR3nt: TGTGCCAGCAGTCCTCGGGGGAGGCCTGGCTACACCTTC

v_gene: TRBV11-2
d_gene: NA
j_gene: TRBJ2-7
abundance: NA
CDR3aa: CASAGQEIYEQYF
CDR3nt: TGTGCCAGCGCGGGGCAGGAGATCTACGAGCAGTACTTC

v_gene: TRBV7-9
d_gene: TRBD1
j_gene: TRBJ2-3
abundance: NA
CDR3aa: CASSQTQGSTDTQYF
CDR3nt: TGTGCCAGCAGCCAGACACAGGGGAGCACAGATACGCAGTATTTT

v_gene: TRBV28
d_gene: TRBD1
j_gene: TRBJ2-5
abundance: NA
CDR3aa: CASSLRTGGKETQYF
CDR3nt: TGTGCCAGCAGTTTACGAACAGGGGGTAAAGAGACCCAGTACTTC

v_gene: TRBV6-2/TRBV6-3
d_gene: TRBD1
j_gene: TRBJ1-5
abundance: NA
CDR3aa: CASSPDRGLHQPQHF
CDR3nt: TGTGCCAGCAGCCCGGACAGGGGACTCCATCAGCCCCAGCATTTT

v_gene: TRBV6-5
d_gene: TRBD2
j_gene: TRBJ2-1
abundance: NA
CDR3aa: CASSWLLAGGPNEQFF
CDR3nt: TGTGCCAGCAGTTGGCTCCTAGCGGGAGGGCCCAATGAGCAGTTCTTC

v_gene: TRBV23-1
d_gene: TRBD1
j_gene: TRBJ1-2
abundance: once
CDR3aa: CASTKIYRDRGWYGYTF
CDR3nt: TGCGCCAGCACCAAAATCTACCGGGACAGGGGGTGGTATGGCTACACCTTC

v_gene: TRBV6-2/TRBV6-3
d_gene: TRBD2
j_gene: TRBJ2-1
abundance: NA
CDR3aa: CASSYSGGSSPYNEQFF
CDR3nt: TGTGCCAGCAGTTACTCTGGCGGGAGTTCTCCCTACAATGAGCAGTTCTTC

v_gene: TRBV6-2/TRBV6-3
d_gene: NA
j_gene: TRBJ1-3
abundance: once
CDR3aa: CASSYGSSGNTIYF
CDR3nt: TGTGCCAGCAGTTACGGCAGCTCTGGAAACACCATATATTTT

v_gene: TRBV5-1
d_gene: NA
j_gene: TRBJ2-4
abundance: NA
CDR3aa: CASSFGLSEGIQYF
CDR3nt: TGCGCCAGCAGCTTTGGACTCTCAGAGGGTATTCAGTACTTC

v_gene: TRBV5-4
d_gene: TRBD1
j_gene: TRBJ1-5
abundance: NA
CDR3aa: CASSSNRGDQPQHF
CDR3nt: TGTGCCAGCAGCAGCAACAGGGGGGATCAGCCCCAGCATTTT

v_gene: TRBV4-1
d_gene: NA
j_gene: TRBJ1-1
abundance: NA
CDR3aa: CASSQALGQTNTEAFF
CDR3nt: TGCGCCAGCAGCCAAGCTCTTGGGCAGACGAACACTGAAGCTTTCTTT

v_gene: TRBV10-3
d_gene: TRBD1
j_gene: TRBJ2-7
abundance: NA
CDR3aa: CATSPHRGSYEQYF
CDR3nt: TGTGCCACATCCCCCCACAGGGGGTCCTACGAGCAGTACTTC

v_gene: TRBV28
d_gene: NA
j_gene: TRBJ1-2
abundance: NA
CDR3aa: CASSFGGLATGYGYTF
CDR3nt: TGTGCCAGCAGTTTCGGGGGGCTTGCCACTGGCTATGGCTACACCTTC

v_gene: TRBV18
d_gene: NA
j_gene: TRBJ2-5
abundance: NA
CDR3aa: CASSPLGPLNPQETQYF
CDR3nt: TGTGCCAGCTCACCACTGGGGCCCCTAAACCCGCAAGAGACCCAGTACTTC

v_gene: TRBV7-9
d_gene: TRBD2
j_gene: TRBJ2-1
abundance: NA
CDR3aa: CASSKASGMSDEQFF
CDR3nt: TGTGCCAGCAGCAAAGCTAGCGGGATGTCGGATGAGCAGTTCTTC

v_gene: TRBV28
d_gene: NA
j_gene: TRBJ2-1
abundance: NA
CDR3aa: CASSLLRERLYNEQFF
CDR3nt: TGTGCCAGCAGTCTACTAAGGGAGCGCCTGTACAATGAGCAGTTCTTC

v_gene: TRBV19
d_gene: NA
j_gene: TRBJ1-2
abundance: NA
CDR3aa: CASSPEGHRGYTF
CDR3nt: TGTGCCAGTAGTCCCGAAGGACATCGGGGCTACACCTTC

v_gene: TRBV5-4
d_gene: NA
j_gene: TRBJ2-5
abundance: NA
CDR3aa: CASSLGLATETQYF
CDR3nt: TGTGCCAGCAGCTTGGGGCTAGCTACCGAGACCCAGTACTTC

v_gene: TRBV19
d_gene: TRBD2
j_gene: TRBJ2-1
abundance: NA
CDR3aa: CASSRPLAGAYNEQFF
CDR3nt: TGTGCCAGTAGTAGACCACTAGCGGGAGCCTACAATGAGCAGTTCTTC

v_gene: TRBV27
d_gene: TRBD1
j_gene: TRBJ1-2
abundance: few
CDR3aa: CASSPDRPVGYGYTF
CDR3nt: TGTGCCAGCAGTCCGGACAGGCCTGTCGGCTATGGCTACACCTTC

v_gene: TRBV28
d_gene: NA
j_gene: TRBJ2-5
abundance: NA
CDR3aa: CASSSVQETQYF
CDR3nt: TGTGCCAGCAGTTCAGTTCAAGAGACCCAGTACTTC

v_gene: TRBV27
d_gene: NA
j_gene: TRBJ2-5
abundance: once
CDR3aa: CASKGILQETQYF
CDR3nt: TGTGCCAGCAAGGGGATCCTCCAAGAGACCCAGTACTTC

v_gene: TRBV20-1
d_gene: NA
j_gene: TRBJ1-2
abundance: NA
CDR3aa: CSPNAGYGYTF
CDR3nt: TGCAGTCCGAACGCGGGGTATGGCTACACCTTC

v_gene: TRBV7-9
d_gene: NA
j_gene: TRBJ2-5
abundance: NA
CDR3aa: CASSPRVLETQYF
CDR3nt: TGTGCCAGCAGCCCCCGTGTTTTAGAGACCCAGTACTTC

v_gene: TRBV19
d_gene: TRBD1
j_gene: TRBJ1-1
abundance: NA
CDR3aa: CASLQRQGGISEAFF
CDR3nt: TGTGCCAGCCTACAAAGACAGGGCGGAATTTCTGAAGCTTTCTTT

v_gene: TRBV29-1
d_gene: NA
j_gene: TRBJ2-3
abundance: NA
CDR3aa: CSVGRGDTQYF
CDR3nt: TGCAGCGTTGGGCGGGGAGATACGCAGTATTTT

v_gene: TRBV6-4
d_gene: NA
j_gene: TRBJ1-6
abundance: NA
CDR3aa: CASSDTGNSPLHF
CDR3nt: TGTGCCAGCAGTGACACAGGGAATTCACCCCTCCACTTT

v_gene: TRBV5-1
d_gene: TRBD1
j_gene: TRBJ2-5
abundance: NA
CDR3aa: CASSLGPGQGMETQYF
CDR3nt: TGCGCCAGCAGCTTGGGTCCGGGACAGGGCATGGAGACCCAGTACTTC

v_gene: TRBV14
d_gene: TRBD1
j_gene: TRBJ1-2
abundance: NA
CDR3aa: CASSQDLGRTGVLSYTF
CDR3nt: TGTGCCAGCAGCCAAGATCTTGGCCGGACAGGGGTCTTGAGCTACACCTTC